Below, 16 T cell receptor beta chains from the same sample are listed, as sequenced in a study of T cells in Graves' hyperthyroidism and ophthalmopathy. Amplification of TCR beta CDR3 regions used RNA as the template. An initial round of RT-PCR targeting the TCR CDR3 relied on the HTBI primer set. TCRdb called the multiplex PCR reads again in MiXCR, with one record for every CDR3 protein. This table has 300,000 to 350,000 distinct CDR3 sequences, around a sixth appearing once. Sequencing was done on a sample of blood. Every receptor here comes from a woman aged 45 to 65 with Graves' hyperthyroidism.

The rearrangement joins TRBV6-9 to TRBJ1-2; 10 nucleotides agree with TRBD1. The ends lost 3 bases at V and 4 bases at J; junction bases unmatched: 14. The CDR3 covers 18 residues. Germline CDR1 reads MNHGY; CDR2 reads SVAAGI. The CDR3 reads CASSYLGTGEHPSYGYTF. The CDR3 bases are TGTGCCAGCAGTTACCTAGGGACAGGGGAACATCCCAGCTATGGCTACACCTTC.

The genes are TRBV7-9 and TRBJ2-7, with 10 nucleotides matching TRBD2. CDR3 length: 14 amino acids. Germline CDR1 reads SEHNR; CDR2 reads FQNEAQ (reference sequence). V dropped 5 bases and J dropped 5; count of bases not matched to a gene: 6. The CDR3 bases are TGTGCCAGCAGCGCCGCCGGGACTAGCGACGAGCAGTACGTC. It yields the protein CASSAAGTSDEQYV.

In its sample, this clonotype was seen a few times. The gene calls are TRBV6-2 or TRBV6-3 and TRBJ2-1; 8 bases match TRBD1. Trimming removed 8 bases from V and 9 bases from J; junction bases left unmatched: 9. The germline gives CDR1 MNHEY, CDR2 SVGEGT. CDR3 size: 13 residues. Here the CDR3 reads CASSSGTGIEQFF. CDR3 coding DNA: TGTGCCAGCTCCTCCGGGACAGGCATTGAGCAGTTCTTC.

There are many counts of this clonotype. The chain recombines TRBV12-3 or TRBV12-4 with TRBJ2-3; 13 nucleotides agree with TRBD2. Trimming at V came to 5 bases and at J to 8 bases, leaving 10 bases not matched to a gene. The CDR3 has 16 residues. For the CDR3, the DNA is TGTGCCAGCAGTCCTACTAGCGGGAGGGTCTTACGTACGCAGTATTTT. This translates into CASSPTSGRVLRTQYF.

This clonotype showed up just a few times. The chain is built from TRBV4-1 and TRBJ2-5; the D gene is possibly TRBD1 (6 bases). The germline CDR1 and CDR2 sequences are MGHRA and YSYEKL. V was cut by 3 bases and J by 2 bases, with 10 bases left in between. This CDR3 comprises 14 residues. CDR3 DNA sequence: TGCGCCAGCAGCCAGACGGACAGACAAGAGACCCAGTACTTC. Translating it yields CASSQTDRQETQYF.

This clonotype appeared many times. The genes are TRBV6-1 and TRBJ2-5, with a possible D match to TRBD1 (5 bases). With 2 bases removed from V and 4 bases from J, the gap between germline ends came to 14 bases. CDR1 MNHNS and CDR2 SASEGT come from the germline V gene. The CDR3 is made up of 15 amino acids. The CDR3 coding sequence is TGTGCCAGCAGTGAACAGGTTGGGGCTGGAGAGACCCAGTACTTC. Translated: CASSEQVGAGETQYF.

This clonotype has only a few counts. The chain is built from TRBV3-1 and TRBJ2-3, with a possible D match to TRBD2 (6 bases). Trimming removed 5 bases at V and 6 bases at J, with 18 bases between. Germline values: CDR1 LGHDT, CDR2 YNNKEL (reference sequence). The CDR3 is 15 amino acids. CDR3 sequence (DNA): TGTGCCAGCAGCATTACTAGCTCCGGTAGGGATACGCAGTATTTT. Its protein is CASSITSSGRDTQYF.

This clonotype showed up many times. This chain connects TRBV18 to TRBJ2-2, with D maybe TRBD1 (6 bases). CDR3 size: 14 residues. Germline CDR1 and CDR2: KGHSH and LQKENI. Trimming cost V 3 bases and J 2 bases, with 7 bases left between them. CDR3 region: CASSPDSNTGELFF. In nucleotides, the CDR3 is TGTGCCAGCTCACCGGACAGTAACACCGGGGAGCTGTTTTTT.

This clonotype appeared many times. This chain connects TRBV11-1 to TRBJ2-5, with 9 bases fitting TRBD1. J was trimmed by 4 bases and V by 4 bases; bases with no gene match: 7. Germline V gene data show CDR1 as SGHAT and CDR2 as FQDESV (reference sequence). The CDR3 runs 15 residues. DNA for the CDR3: TGTGCCAGCAGCTCCCATGGGGGACAGGGAGAGACCCAGTACTTC. Translated, it gives CASSSHGGQGETQYF.

This clonotype was seen at least ten times. The chain is built from TRBV6-1 and TRBJ1-1, with 8 bases that match TRBD1. Germline assignment: CDR1 MNHNS and CDR2 SASEGT. With V trimmed by 7 bases and J by 6 bases, 10 bases remained unmatched. The CDR3 contains 14 residues. The CDR3 here is CASNRAGTGSEAFF. CDR3 coding DNA: TGTGCCAGCAACCGAGCCGGGACAGGTTCTGAAGCTTTCTTT.

Ten or more counts support this clonotype. The chain joins TRBV7-2 to TRBJ1-4, with 7 positions matching TRBD1. CDR3 length: 13 amino acids. V lost 5 bases, J lost 7 bases, and 4 bases stayed unmatched. Per the germline V gene, CDR1 is SGHTA and CDR2 is FQGNSA. In DNA, the CDR3 is TGTGCCAGCAGCAGATACAGGGGTGAAAAACTGTTTTTT. Protein product: CASSRYRGEKLFF. The entire variable domain, with the rest obtained from reference TRBV7-2 and TRBJ1-4, is as follows: GAGVSQSPSNKVTEKGKDVELRCDPISGHTALYWYRQSLGQGLEFLIYFQGNSAPDKSGLPSDRFSAERTGGSVSTLTIQRTQQEDSAVYLCASSRYRGEKLFFGSGTQLSVL.

Only a few counts were recorded for this clonotype. The gene calls are TRBV6-2 or TRBV6-3 and TRBJ2-7; D perhaps matches TRBD2 (7 bases). Trimming shortened V by 5 bases and J by 7 bases, and 15 bases separated the two germline ends. CDR3 length: 13 residues. The V gene's germline CDR1 is MNHEY and CDR2 SVGEGT. The CDR3: CASSIGGEREQYV. The CDR3 DNA reads TGTGCCAGCAGTATAGGGGGGGAGCGGGAGCAGTACGTC.

This clonotype showed up just a few times. The V gene is TRBV9, the J gene TRBJ1-5; 7 bases match TRBD1. V gave up 2 bases and J gave up 0 bases; unmatched junction bases: 2. CDR3 size: 15 residues. The germline V gene encodes CDR1 SGDLS and CDR2 YYNGEE. The CDR3 region has the DNA TGTGCCAGCAGCGTGGGACAGAATAGCAATCAGCCCCAGCATTTT. Translating gives CASSVGQNSNQPQHF.

The V and J genes are TRBV11-2 and TRBJ2-1; D not certain. Germline loops: CDR1 SGHAT, CDR2 FQNNGV. V was clipped by 2 bases and J by 8 bases, with 7 bases between them. The CDR3 extends over 12 amino acids. The CDR3 coding sequence is TGTGCCAGCAGCTTAAGGAGCGATGAGCAGTTCTTC. Its protein product is CASSLRSDEQFF.

The gene calls are TRBV5-8 and TRBJ2-7; D is unclear. V was clipped by 4 bases and J by 6 bases, with 20 bases between them. This CDR3 is built from 15 residues. The germline V gene encodes CDR1 SGHTS and CDR2 YDEGEE. CDR3: CASSPLPESIGEQYF. The CDR3 coding sequence is TGTGCCAGCAGCCCACTTCCGGAGAGTATTGGCGAGCAGTACTTC.

The rearrangement links TRBV27 to TRBJ2-3; D is unresolved. Germline V lookup: CDR1 MNHEY, CDR2 SMNVEV (reference sequence). The CDR3 sequence is 16 residues long. V lost 2 bases, J lost 2 bases, and 14 bases lay in between. The CDR3 sequence is CASSLTLPNYTDTQYF. As DNA, the CDR3 is TGTGCCAGCAGTTTAACGCTCCCCAACTACACAGATACGCAGTATTTT.